The sequence of this T cell receptor beta chain was determined in a study of cytomegalovirus exposure and HLA in healthy donors. The length of the CDR3 is 17 residues. Germline V gives CDR1 SGHAT, CDR2 FQNNGV. The V and J ends lost 0 bases and 0 bases respectively, with 13 bases between them. Amplification used 60 Vbeta primers and 13 Jbeta primers. The protocol was immunoSEQ multiplex PCR, while the TCRdb copy is restricted to in-frame clones and leaves out a portion. This sample has hundreds of thousands of clones, with 82% found just once. In this sample, this clone turned up a few times. Sequencing was done on a sample of PBMCs. The chain carries TRBV11-2 and TRBJ2-3; D is unclear. The TCR comes from a man aged 40-49 years in good health and CMV-seropositive. CDR3: CASSLDSTFSSTDTQYF. The DNA for the CDR3 is TGTGCCAGCAGCTTAGATAGCACTTTCTCTAGCACAGATACGCAGTATTTT. Complete variable domain (other parts from reference TRBV11-2 and TRBJ2-3): EAGVAQSPRYKIIEKRQSVAFWCNPISGHATLYWYQQILGQGPKLLIQFQNNGVVDDSQLPKDRFSAERLKGVDSTLKIQPAKLEDSAVYLCASSLDSTFSSTDTQYFGPGTRLTVL.